What follows are 10 T cell receptor beta chains derived from one specimen sequenced in a study of response to subunit inactivated influenza vaccine. TCRdb used MiXCR to reprocess the RT-PCR reads, holding one entry per CDR3 protein. The sample lists more than 550,000 distinct CDR3 sequences; 10% to 12% were seen once. The sample was also reused in another study, on T cells expressing NK-cell markers. This second study says: The authors generated TCR beta cDNA through 5'RACE template switching with UMIs.

The sequencing here drew on PBMCs from blood, taken on the day of vaccination. These receptors were taken from a man aged 45-60 years who received an inactivated influenza vaccine.

The genes are TRBV10-3 and TRBJ2-2, with D possibly matching TRBD2 (5 bases). The CDR3 is 16 amino acids. Looked up from germline, CDR1 is ENHRY and CDR2 is SYGVKD. Trimming took off 0 bases at V and 0 bases at J, with 8 bases between the two ends. CDR3 sequence reads: CAISESKGANTGELFF. The DNA for the CDR3 is TGTGCCATCAGTGAGTCGAAGGGAGCGAACACCGGGGAGCTGTTTTTT.

V is TRBV29-1 and J is TRBJ1-2, with D hard to call. Deletions cut 4 bases from V and 0 bases from J, with 12 bases between. The CDR3 length is 14 residues. The germline V gene encodes CDR1 SQVTM and CDR2 ANQGSEA. In DNA form, the CDR3 reads TGCAGCGTTGGGGAGAGAGTGACTAACTATGGCTACACCTTC. It yields the protein CSVGERVTNYGYTF.

This clonotype has ten or more counts. V and J are TRBV10-3 and TRBJ2-7; 9 bases agree with TRBD1. Germline V gene lookup returns CDR1 ENHRY and CDR2 SYGVKD. The CDR3 has 15 residues. V lost 3 bases, J lost 1 base, and 4 bases stayed unmatched. CDR3 coding DNA: TGTGCCATCAGTGAACCCGGGACAGGGTCCTACGAGCAGTACTTC. This translates into CAISEPGTGSYEQYF.

The chain employs TRBV12-3 or TRBV12-4 and TRBJ2-7; TRBD1 is a possible D gene (6 bases). The V end lost 6 bases, the J end lost 0 bases, and 18 bases lay between the germline ends. The CDR3 has 16 residues. CDR3 in DNA: TGTGCCAGCAGCAAGACCGATCAGGGGCGCTCCTACGAGCAGTACTTC. This codes for CASSKTDQGRSYEQYF.

This clonotype was detected ten times or more. The V gene is TRBV29-1, the J gene TRBJ2-7; 8 bases align to TRBD1. Germline assignment: CDR1 SQVTM and CDR2 ANQGSEA. This CDR3 is 14 amino acids long. The trim removed 1 base at V and 3 bases at J, leaving 5 bases unmatched. The CDR3 loop reads CSVEVKGQDYEQYF. The CDR3 bases are TGCAGCGTTGAAGTCAAGGGACAGGACTACGAGCAGTACTTC.

This clonotype was recorded a few times. The rearrangement joins TRBV30 to TRBJ1-2, with 9 bases identical to TRBD1. The CDR3 has 14 amino acids. CDR1 and CDR2 (germline): GTSNPN, SVGIG (reference sequence). V lost 5 bases to trimming and J lost 5 bases; unmatched junction nucleotides: 9. Here the CDR3 reads CAWVPWGQGYGYTF. The CDR3 DNA reads TGTGCCTGGGTCCCGTGGGGACAGGGTTATGGCTACACCTTC.

In its sample, this clonotype was seen many times. V and J are TRBV3-1 and TRBJ2-1; D may be TRBD1 (6 bases). Per germline, CDR1 LGHDT and CDR2 YNNKEL (reference sequence). V was pared by 2 bases and J by 5 bases, with 13 bases between. The CDR3 loop spans 15 amino acids. This CDR3 is CASSQYRDINNEQFF. In DNA, the CDR3 is TGTGCCAGCAGCCAATACCGGGACATCAACAATGAGCAGTTCTTC.

In this sample, this clonotype turned up many times. The CDR3 coding sequence is TGTGCCAGCAGTCGACAGTCGAACACCGGGGAGCTGTTTTTT. Encoded protein: CASSRQSNTGELFF. The chain couples TRBV6-1 to TRBJ2-2, with a possible D match to TRBD1 (5 bases). CDR3 size: 14 residues. Germline V gene data show CDR1 as MNHNS and CDR2 as SASEGT. The germline V and J ends were trimmed by 5 bases and 0 bases, with 7 bases remaining between them.

In its sample, this clonotype was seen a few times. The V gene is TRBV7-8, the J gene TRBJ2-7; the D gene is possibly TRBD2 (6 bases). CDR1 is SGHVS and CDR2 is FQNEAQ in the germline V gene. CDR3 length: 16 amino acids. Between the trimmed V and J ends, which lost 1 base and 0 bases, there was a span of 13 bases. The DNA for the CDR3 is TGTGCCAGCAGCTTAGGGGTAGCGGTACTCTCCTACGAGCAGTACTTC. Translation gives CASSLGVAVLSYEQYF.

This clonotype was observed at least ten times. The rearrangement links TRBV4-2 to TRBJ2-1; 12 positions match TRBD2. The CDR3 is made up of 20 amino acids. Per germline, CDR1 LGHNA and CDR2 YNFKEQ. The trim removed 0 bases at V and 2 bases at J, leaving 11 bases unmatched. CDR3 bases: TGTGCCAGCAGCCAAGATCCCGTTCGACTAGCGGGAGTTGCCTACAATGAGCAGTTCTTC. This translates into CASSQDPVRLAGVAYNEQFF.